The next 19 T cell receptor beta chains were all read from a single sample in a study of cytomegalovirus exposure and HLA in healthy donors. PCR amplification relied on 60 Vbeta primers (plus 13 Jbeta primers). Using immunoSEQ multiplex PCR, the repertoire was profiled, and TCRdb retains in-frame clones only, with some absent. The profile covers under 250,000 clones, with 60% to 80% appearing a single time and 1.5% to 2% taken by the ten largest. The specimen was PBMCs. These receptors were obtained from a male donor in good health and CMV-seronegative.

The table lists this clone with a count of one. Other DNA sequences of this sample code for an identical CDR3. The V gene is TRBV19, the J gene TRBJ1-1; D might be TRBD1 (5 bases). Germline CDR1 LNHDA, CDR2 SQIVND (reference sequence). The CDR3 is made up of 14 amino acids. Trimming left V 7 bases short and J 1 base short, with 13 bases between. Here the CDR3 DNA reads TGTGCCAGTACCATTGGGGCCTCGAACACTGAAGCTTTCTTT. Residues: CASTIGASNTEAFF.

A few counts support this clone. This chain links TRBV9 with TRBJ2-7, with TRBD2 matching over 11 bases. Trimming removed 0 bases from V and 2 bases from J; junction bases left unmatched: 1. CDR1 is SGDLS, CDR2 YYNGEE, per germline. The CDR3 loop spans 15 amino acids. The CDR3 is CASSVGLAGTYEQYF. CDR3 DNA sequence: TGTGCCAGCAGCGTAGGACTAGCGGGGACCTACGAGCAGTACTTC.

This sequence joins TRBV5-3 and TRBJ2-3; 12 nucleotides agree with TRBD2. TRBV5-3 is reported as an ORF; its role is uncertain. V trimming: 3 bases; J trimming: 8 bases; junction bases outside the gene matches: 19. This CDR3 has 19 amino acids. The CDR3 spells CARSSRTSGGLIPARTQYF. The CDR3, as DNA: TGTGCCAGAAGCTCTAGAACTAGCGGGGGGCTCATCCCCGCTCGTACGCAGTATTTT.

The chain is built from TRBV11-2 and TRBJ2-1; 10 bases map to TRBD2. Per the germline V gene, CDR1 is SGHAT and CDR2 is FQNNGV. CDR3 size: 15 residues. J was trimmed by 4 bases and V by 6 bases; bases with no gene match: 6. The CDR3: CASSQTSGVYNEQFF. The CDR3, as DNA: TGTGCCAGCAGTCAAACTAGCGGGGTTTACAATGAGCAGTTCTTC.

The V and J genes are TRBV5-1 and TRBJ2-7; tentatively, D is TRBD2 (5 bases). Trimming left V 4 bases short and J 3 bases short, with 17 bases between. The germline gives CDR1 SGHRS, CDR2 YFSETQ. This CDR3 contains 15 residues. CDR3 region: CASSAGGLDVYEQYF. CDR3 DNA: TGCGCCAGCAGCGCCGGAGGTCTGGATGTCTACGAGCAGTACTTC.

The CDR3: CASRPTGPYGYTF. CDR3 nucleotides: TGTGCCAGCAGGCCTACAGGGCCGTATGGCTACACCTTC. The chain joins TRBV7-2 to TRBJ1-2, with D possibly being TRBD1 (6 bases). CDR1 SGHTA and CDR2 FQGNSA come from the germline V gene. The CDR3 runs to 13 residues. Trimming removed 6 bases from V and 5 bases from J, with 13 bases in between.

V and J are TRBV2 and TRBJ2-2; D perhaps matches TRBD1 (6 bases). V gave up 4 bases and J gave up 0 bases, with 9 bases separating them. CDR1 is SNHLY, CDR2 FYNNEI, per germline. The CDR3 runs 15 residues. CDR3 coding DNA: TGTGCCAGCAGTGGTGACAGGTCGAACACCGGGGAGCTGTTTTTT. The encoded protein is CASSGDRSNTGELFF.

The chain has TRBV19 and TRBJ2-2; 7 bases fit TRBD2. The CDR3 covers 18 residues. Germline V gene sequence: CDR1 LNHDA, CDR2 SQIVND (reference sequence). The V segment lost 6 bases and the J segment 0 bases; nucleotides outside the gene matches: 13. The CDR3 here is CASRTGGGVFANTGELFF. CDR3 coding DNA: TGTGCCAGTAGGACTGGCGGGGGAGTATTCGCGAACACCGGGGAGCTGTTTTTT.

The gene calls are TRBV7-2 and TRBJ1-4, with D perhaps matching TRBD1 (5 bases). Germline CDR1 SGHTA, CDR2 FQGNSA. Trimming removed 7 bases from V and 0 bases from J, with 12 bases in between. CDR3 length equals 15 residues. The CDR3 DNA sequence: TGTGCCAGCACCCCGGGGGGTGCAACTAATGAAAAACTGTTTTTT. Its protein product is CASTPGGATNEKLFF.

This chain connects TRBV7-3 to TRBJ2-7; TRBD1 is a possible D gene (7 bases). The CDR3 runs to 16 residues. The germline CDR1 and CDR2 sequences are SGHTA and FQGTGA. The germline V and J ends were trimmed by 5 bases and 0 bases, with 17 bases remaining between them. CDR3 amino acids: CASSPGGLAASYEQYF. The CDR3 DNA reads as TGTGCCAGCAGCCCAGGGGGACTCGCGGCCTCCTACGAGCAGTACTTC.

The chain uses TRBV27 and TRBJ2-7; 7 bases map to TRBD1. Germline loops: CDR1 MNHEY, CDR2 SMNVEV (reference sequence). The CDR3 runs to 14 residues. V was clipped by 3 bases and J by 0 bases; unmatched bases: 2. CDR3 loop: CASSLTGYSYEQYF. Written as DNA, the CDR3 is TGTGCCAGCAGTTTGACAGGGTACTCCTACGAGCAGTACTTC.

The chain uses TRBV5-1 and TRBJ2-7, with TRBD1 as a possible D gene (7 bases). CDR3 length: 15 amino acids. Germline CDR1 SGHRS, CDR2 YFSETQ. V shed 1 base and J shed 6 bases, with 17 bases lying between them. In DNA form, the CDR3 reads TGCGCCAGCAGCTTGATGTGGCAGGGGGGAGGCGAGCAGTACTTC. It codes for CASSLMWQGGGEQYF.

The genes are TRBV4-1 and TRBJ2-7; 8 bases align to TRBD1. J gave up 0 bases and V 2 bases, and 9 bases lay outside the gene matches. The CDR3 is 17 residues long. Germline-derived CDR1 and CDR2 are MGHRA and YSYEKL. CDR3 sequence reads: CASSQIRTGLSSYEQYF. CDR3 nucleotide sequence: TGCGCCAGCAGCCAAATTAGGACAGGGCTTAGCTCCTACGAGCAGTACTTC.

The rearrangement links TRBV14 to TRBJ1-1, with 8 nucleotides matching TRBD1. The junction had 5 bases not matched to a gene; V was cut back by 4 bases and J by 1 base. The CDR3 sequence is 15 residues long. Per germline, CDR1 SGHDN and CDR2 FVKESK. Written as DNA, the CDR3 is TGTGCCAGCAGCCTAGGGACAGGCGCGAACACTGAAGCTTTCTTT. Translating it yields CASSLGTGANTEAFF.

This rearrangement joins TRBV9 to TRBJ1-3, with 10 bases that match TRBD1. The CDR3 totals 19 residues. The junction had 9 bases not matched to a gene; V was cut back by 0 bases and J by 0 bases. Germline V CDR1 and CDR2: SGDLS, YYNGEE. CDR3 nucleotides: TGTGCCAGCAGCGTAGCTCTTAGGGGACAGGGGAGCTCTGGAAACACCATATATTTT. Amino acids: CASSVALRGQGSSGNTIYF.

This clone was seen only a few times. The CDR3, as DNA: TGTGCCAGCAGTGACGGACTAGCGGGCAATGAGCAGTTCTTC. Translated: CASSDGLAGNEQFF. The chain employs TRBV6-4 and TRBJ2-1; 11 nucleotides agree with TRBD2. Germline V lookup: CDR1 MRHNA, CDR2 SNTAGT. With 2 bases clipped from V and 6 bases from J, the junction kept 0 bases outside the gene matches. This CDR3 is 14 amino acids long.

V gene TRBV5-1 combines with J gene TRBJ2-4, with TRBD1 matching over 7 bases. This CDR3 comprises 12 residues. Per germline, CDR1 SGHRS and CDR2 YFSETQ. V was pared by 4 bases and J by 7 bases, with 2 bases of the junction left unmatched. The chain's CDR3 is CASSRDSNIQYF. Written as DNA, the CDR3 is TGCGCCAGCAGCCGGGACAGCAACATTCAGTACTTC. The full variable domain, completed using reference TRBV5-1 and TRBJ2-4, is KAGVTQTPRYLIKTRGQQVTLSCSPISGHRSVSWYQQTPGQGLQFLFEYFSETQRNKGNFPGRFSGRQFSNSRSEMNVSTLELGDSALYLCASSRDSNIQYFGAGTRLSVL.

This chain connects TRBV27 to TRBJ1-3; possible D gene TRBD1, 6 bases. The CDR3 has 17 residues. Trimming took off 5 bases at V and 0 bases at J, with 17 bases between the two ends. Germline loops: CDR1 MNHEY, CDR2 SMNVEV (reference sequence). The CDR3: CASSRGLQGFSGNTIYF. CDR3 in DNA: TGTGCCAGCAGTCGAGGGTTACAGGGTTTCTCTGGAAACACCATATATTTT.

The chain carries TRBV27 and TRBJ2-1; TRBD1 is a possible D gene (6 bases). This CDR3 is 15 amino acids long. CDR1 MNHEY and CDR2 SMNVEV come from the germline V gene (reference sequence). V lost 4 bases to trimming and J lost 0 bases, with 10 bases between them. The CDR3 spells CASSSRQASYNEQFF. The CDR3 coding sequence is TGTGCCAGCAGTTCAAGACAGGCCTCCTACAATGAGCAGTTCTTC.